These 30 T cell receptor beta chains were all obtained from the same sample, sequenced in a study of T cell responses to AZD1222 COVID-19 vaccine (dated by TCRdb to the early 2020s). The library was built by means of the immunoSEQ multiplex PCR assay. The table was pulled from immuneACCESS by TCRdb, which kept in-frame rearrangements only. Such tables lose some clones; where checked, under half of the loss comes from unresolved V genes, and the rest has no known cause. This sample gives roughly 150,000 clones in total; around 89% of them show up just once. The ten top clones hold 2.2% of the sample. Explained via the paper, the time point label denotes: baseline before first vaccination. The source material was peripheral blood, sampled on day 0 of AZD1222 vaccination. The receptors stem from an adult in good health.

This chain links TRBV28 with TRBJ2-4; weak D call: TRBD1 (5 bases). Trimming left V 5 bases short and J 0 bases short, with 14 bases between. The CDR3 contains 16 residues. Germline values: CDR1 MDHEN, CDR2 SYDVKM. The CDR3: CASSTDRLLAKNIQYF. The CDR3 DNA reads TGTGCCAGCAGTACCGACAGACTCTTAGCCAAAAACATTCAGTACTTC. The entire variable domain, with the rest obtained from reference TRBV28 and TRBJ2-4, is as follows: DVKVTQSSRYLVKRTGEKVFLECVQDMDHENMFWYRQDPGLGLRLIYFSYDVKMKEKGDIPEGYSVSREKKERFSLILESASTNQTSMYLCASSTDRLLAKNIQYFGAGTRLSVL.

This chain connects TRBV6-2 or TRBV6-3 to TRBJ2-3, with TRBD2 identical over 11 bases. Unmatched junction bases numbered 5, after V lost 4 bases and J lost 2 bases. CDR1 and CDR2 from the germline V gene are MNHEY and SVGEGT. The CDR3 has 16 residues. The CDR3 region is CASSWGTSGDTDTQYF. The CDR3 DNA reads TGTGCCAGCAGTTGGGGGACTAGCGGTGACACAGATACGCAGTATTTT.

CDR3 coding DNA: TGTGCCAGCAGCCTCCGACGGAACACTGAAGCTTTCTTT. Its translation: CASSLRRNTEAFF. This chain uses TRBV7-2 with TRBJ1-1, with D unclear. Trimming cost V 5 bases and J 1 base, with 8 bases left between them. There are 13 residues in the CDR3. Germline V gene data show CDR1 as SGHTA and CDR2 as FQGNSA.

The chain has TRBV14 and TRBJ1-1; TRBD1 aligns across 7 bases. Germline trimming cut 6 bases from V and 0 bases from J; bases unmatched to any gene: 7. This CDR3 is 15 amino acids long. CDR1 and CDR2 (germline): SGHDN, FVKESK. Here the CDR3 DNA reads TGTGCCAGCAGACCAAACAGGGGAATGAACACTGAAGCTTTCTTT. It encodes CASRPNRGMNTEAFF.

The rearrangement links TRBV7-9 to TRBJ2-1; 8 nucleotides agree with TRBD2. The CDR3 extends over 15 amino acids. J lost 7 bases, V lost 3 bases, and 8 bases had no gene match. Germline V lookup: CDR1 SEHNR, CDR2 FQNEAQ (reference sequence). CDR3 protein: CASSFTAGVKNEQFF. DNA of the CDR3: TGTGCCAGCAGCTTTACAGCGGGAGTTAAGAATGAGCAGTTCTTC.

This clone was seen once. The chain is built from TRBV7-2 and TRBJ2-7; possibly TRBD1 or TRBD2 for D (5 bases each). Germline V CDR1 and CDR2: SGHTA, FQGNSA. The CDR3 covers 13 residues. V was shortened by 5 bases and J by 2 bases, with 10 bases between the two germline ends. The chain's CDR3 is CASSARGAYEQYF. CDR3 in DNA: TGTGCCAGCAGCGCCCGGGGCGCCTACGAGCAGTACTTC.

The chain uses TRBV3-1 (or the pseudogene TRBV3-2) and TRBJ2-7; possible D gene TRBD2, 5 bases. The CDR3 spans 16 residues. The V end was cut by 0 bases, the J end by 2 bases, with 14 bases between. Germline values: CDR1 LGHDT, CDR2 YNNKEL (reference sequence). The CDR3 sequence is CASSQDHLEAPYEQYF. CDR3 bases: TGTGCCAGCAGCCAAGATCATCTGGAGGCCCCCTACGAGCAGTACTTC.

The chain employs TRBV7-9 and TRBJ2-7; 10 bases align to TRBD2. Germline trimming cut 1 base from V and 3 bases from J; bases unmatched to any gene: 3. This CDR3 is built from 15 residues. Germline lookup yields CDR1 SEHNR and CDR2 FQNEAQ (reference sequence). CDR3 sequence: CASSLVGTSDYEQYF. The CDR3 nucleotides read TGTGCCAGCAGCTTAGTAGGGACTAGCGACTACGAGCAGTACTTC.

The table lists this clone with a count of one. The V call is TRBV21-1, the J call TRBJ1-5; the table's TRBD1 call for D was not verified on the DNA. TRBV21-1 is flagged as a pseudogene. The CDR3 has 13 amino acids. CDR3 bases: TGTGCCAGAGACGGACAAATCAATCAGCCCCAGCATTTT. Translation gives CARDGQINQPQHF.

The chain is built from TRBV7-9 and TRBJ2-1; no definite D call. Trimming left V 4 bases short and J 9 bases short, with 16 bases between. Germline CDR1 is SEHNR and CDR2 is FQNEAQ (reference sequence). This CDR3 is built from 14 residues. The CDR3 DNA reads as TGTGCCAGCAGCTCATCCCTGGCCAGCAGTGAGCAGTTCTTC. This encodes CASSSSLASSEQFF. The complete variable domain, with remaining parts taken from reference TRBV7-9 and TRBJ2-1, reads DTGVSQNPRHKITKRGQNVTFRCDPISEHNRLYWYRQTLGQGPEFLTYFQNEAQLEKSRLLSDRFSAERPKGSFSTLEIQRTEQGDSAMYLCASSSSLASSEQFFGPGTRLTVL.

Comments on this clone: Germline is not matched at one junction end, which may reflect a read error. The rearrangement links TRBV6-1 to TRBJ1-2; D not resolved. The germline CDR1 and CDR2 sequences are MNHNS and SASEGT. The CDR3 is made up of 14 amino acids. CDR3 nucleotide sequence: TGTGCCAGCAGGGAAGTGGGAACGGTGCGGGGCTACACCTTC. It encodes CASREVGTVRGYTF.

The J gene is TRBJ1-4, the V gene TRBV30; no clear D gene. Germline V gene lookup returns CDR1 GTSNPN and CDR2 SVGIG (reference sequence). CDR3 length equals 10 residues. Trimming shortened V by 3 bases and J by 8 bases, and 4 bases separated the two germline ends. In DNA, the CDR3 is TGTGCCTGGAGGGAGGAAAAACTGTTTTTT. It translates to CAWREEKLFF.

The chain employs TRBV2 and TRBJ1-1; the match to TRBD1 covers 9 bases. The length of the CDR3 is 14 residues. Germline V gene sequence: CDR1 SNHLY, CDR2 FYNNEI. V was pared by 6 bases and J by 6 bases, with 8 bases of the junction left unmatched. CDR3 nucleotide sequence: TGTGCCAGCAGCCTCGGGACAGGGTGGGCTGAAGCTTTCTTT. Amino acid sequence: CASSLGTGWAEAFF.

This clone was observed a single time. The chain links TRBV27 to TRBJ1-1, with 8 bases that match TRBD1. V trimming: 6 bases; J trimming: 3 bases; junction bases outside the gene matches: 6. The CDR3 has 14 amino acids. CDR1 and CDR2 from the germline V gene are MNHEY and SMNVEV (reference sequence). CDR3 region: CASRFRGRDTEAFF. In DNA, the CDR3 is TGTGCCAGCAGATTCAGGGGGCGAGACACTGAAGCTTTCTTT.

This chain connects TRBV27 to TRBJ2-7; 9 bases are a match to TRBD1. The CDR3 loop spans 13 amino acids. Germline loops: CDR1 MNHEY, CDR2 SMNVEV (reference sequence). V lost 6 bases, J lost 2 bases, and 2 bases stayed unmatched. CDR3 DNA: TGTGCCAGCAGCACAGGGGGCGCCTACGAGCAGTACTTC. Protein product: CASSTGGAYEQYF.

This sequence joins TRBV21-1 and TRBJ2-7; the DNA was not used to check the table's D call, TRBD1. TRBV21-1 is a known pseudogene. The CDR3 loop spans 12 amino acids. The CDR3 reads CASKTGRNEQYF. In nucleotides, the CDR3 is TGTGCCAGTAAGACAGGGCGAAACGAGCAGTACTTC.

The rearrangement links TRBV9 to TRBJ1-2; D remains unclear. The ends were cut back, 0 bases at V and 2 bases at J, with 11 bases in the middle. Germline loops: CDR1 SGDLS, CDR2 YYNGEE. This CDR3 contains 15 residues. Written as DNA, the CDR3 is TGTGCCAGCAGCGTAGAAGTGCAGTTCAACTATGGCTACACCTTC. Protein product: CASSVEVQFNYGYTF.

This clone was detected only once. The rearrangement uses TRBV2 and TRBJ2-3; TRBD1 is a possible D gene (6 bases). CDR1 is SNHLY, CDR2 FYNNEI, per germline. The CDR3 has 14 amino acids. Trimming removed 5 bases from V and 3 bases from J, with 12 bases in between. For the CDR3, the DNA is TGTGCCAGCAGTCAACAGGGTGCGACAGATACGCAGTATTTT. Amino acids: CASSQQGATDTQYF.

This chain joins TRBV5-1 and TRBJ2-7; 7 positions match TRBD2. Germline CDR1 is SGHRS and CDR2 is YFSETQ. The J segment lost 6 bases and the V segment lost 0 bases, leaving 15 bases of the junction unmatched. CDR3 size: 17 residues. This chain's CDR3 is CASSLASFAGEGGEQYF. As DNA, the CDR3 is TGCGCCAGCAGCTTGGCGTCGTTTGCGGGAGAAGGAGGCGAGCAGTACTTC.

V usage is TRBV6-5 and J usage is TRBJ2-3; possible D gene TRBD2, 5 bases. Trimming took 5 bases from V and 0 from J, leaving 9 bases between them. CDR1 and CDR2 from the germline V gene are MNHEY and SVGAGI. The CDR3 totals 14 residues. The CDR3 reads CASSMLASTDTQYF. DNA of the CDR3: TGTGCCAGCAGTATGCTAGCAAGCACAGATACGCAGTATTTT.

This rearrangement joins TRBV7-2 to TRBJ2-2; D is uncertain. The germline V gene has CDR1 SGHTA and CDR2 FQGNSA. The V gene lost 5 bases and the J gene lost 9 bases, with 10 bases spanning the gap. The CDR3 covers 12 residues. The CDR3 sequence is CASSVFDRELFF. The CDR3 coding sequence is TGTGCCAGCAGCGTATTTGACAGGGAGCTGTTTTTT.

This clone was detected only once. DNA of the CDR3: TGCGCCAGCAGCTTGACGGGACAGGGGATGAATGAAAAACTGTTTTTT. Amino acid sequence: CASSLTGQGMNEKLFF. The chain has TRBV5-1 and TRBJ1-4, with 10 bases identical to TRBD1. The CDR3 has 16 residues. The V gene end was trimmed by 1 base and the J gene end by 5 bases; junction bases not matched to a gene: 5. Germline V lookup: CDR1 SGHRS, CDR2 YFSETQ.

The V call is TRBV5-1, the J call TRBJ2-1; D gene uncertain. Trimming shortened V by 1 base and J by 6 bases, and 11 bases separated the two germline ends. The CDR3 is 14 amino acids. Germline V gives CDR1 SGHRS, CDR2 YFSETQ. CDR3 region: CASSLRSVSNEQFF. The CDR3 DNA reads as TGCGCCAGCAGCTTGCGCTCGGTCAGCAATGAGCAGTTCTTC.

Only a few counts were recorded for this clone. The chain has TRBV3-1 (or the pseudogene TRBV3-2) and TRBJ2-3; 7 positions match TRBD1. The CDR3 sequence is 13 residues long. Per germline, CDR1 LGHDT and CDR2 YNNKEL (reference sequence). The ends lost 3 bases at V and 6 bases at J; junction bases unmatched: 3. CDR3 coding DNA: TGTGCCAGCAGCCACCCGGGACAGGATACGCAGTATTTT. Protein: CASSHPGQDTQYF.

The V call is TRBV3-1 (or the pseudogene TRBV3-2), the J call TRBJ2-2; TRBD2 matches at 8 bases. Looked up from germline, CDR1 is LGHDT and CDR2 is YNNKEL (reference sequence). CDR3 length: 20 residues. Germline trimming cut 0 bases from V and 3 bases from J; bases unmatched to any gene: 15. CDR3 bases: TGTGCCAGCAGCCAAGATTCGACTAGCGTAGATCCTGAACACACCGGGGAGCTGTTTTTT. The encoded protein is CASSQDSTSVDPEHTGELFF.

The V call is TRBV25-1, the J call TRBJ1-2, with a possible D match to TRBD1 (5 bases). This CDR3 spans 13 amino acids. The germline gives CDR1 MGHDK, CDR2 SYGVNS. Trimming left V 4 bases short and J 5 bases short, with 11 bases between. The DNA of the CDR3 is TGTGCCAGCAGTGTAGACAGTCATTATGGCTACACCTTC. This encodes CASSVDSHYGYTF.

This clone was seen once. This rearrangement joins TRBV6-5 to TRBJ2-2; 8 bases are shared with TRBD1. V lost 2 bases, J lost 3 bases, and 2 bases stayed unmatched. The CDR3 runs 15 residues. The germline CDR1 and CDR2 sequences are MNHEY and SVGAGI. Here the CDR3 DNA reads TGTGCCAGCAGTTACGGGACAGGATACACCGGGGAGCTGTTTTTT. Protein: CASSYGTGYTGELFF.

The V gene is TRBV30, the J gene TRBJ1-2; no clear D. There are 13 residues in the CDR3. V gave up 4 bases and J gave up 6 bases, with 15 bases separating them. Germline-derived CDR1 and CDR2 are GTSNPN and SVGIG (reference sequence). CDR3 bases: TGTGCCTGGACAGCGTCGAAGGCAGATGGCTACACCTTC. Its protein product is CAWTASKADGYTF.

The CDR3 spells CASGGQGLPYEQYF. The CDR3 DNA is TGTGCCAGCGGAGGACAGGGGCTTCCCTACGAGCAGTACTTC. This chain uses TRBV2 with TRBJ2-7; 9 bases align to TRBD1. Germline values: CDR1 SNHLY, CDR2 FYNNEI. Trimming cost V 8 bases and J 2 bases; bases outside gene matches: 7. There are 14 residues in the CDR3.

The chain joins TRBV6-1 to TRBJ1-5; D remains ambiguous. The CDR3 length is 15 residues. Germline CDR1 is MNHNS and CDR2 is SASEGT. Trimming shortened V by 1 base and J by 0 bases, and 7 bases separated the two germline ends. CDR3 coding DNA: TGTGCCAGCAGTGAAGGACGCATTAGCAATCAGCCCCAGCATTTT. It yields the protein CASSEGRISNQPQHF.